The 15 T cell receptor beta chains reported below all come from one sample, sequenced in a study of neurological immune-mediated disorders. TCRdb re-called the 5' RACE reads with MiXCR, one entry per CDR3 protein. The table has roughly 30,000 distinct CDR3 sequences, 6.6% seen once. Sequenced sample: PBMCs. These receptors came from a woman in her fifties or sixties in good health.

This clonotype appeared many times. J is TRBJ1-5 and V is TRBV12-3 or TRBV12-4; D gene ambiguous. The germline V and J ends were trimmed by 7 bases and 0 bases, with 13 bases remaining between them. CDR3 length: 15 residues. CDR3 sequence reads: CASTPDGNSNQPQHF. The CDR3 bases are TGTGCCAGCACCCCGGACGGAAATAGCAATCAGCCCCAGCATTTT.

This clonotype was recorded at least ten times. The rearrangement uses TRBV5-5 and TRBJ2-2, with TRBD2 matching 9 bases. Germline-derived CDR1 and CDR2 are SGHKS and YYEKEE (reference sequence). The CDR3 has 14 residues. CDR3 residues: CASGRTSVAGELFF. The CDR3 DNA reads TGTGCATCAGGGAGGACTAGCGTGGCCGGGGAGCTGTTTTTT.

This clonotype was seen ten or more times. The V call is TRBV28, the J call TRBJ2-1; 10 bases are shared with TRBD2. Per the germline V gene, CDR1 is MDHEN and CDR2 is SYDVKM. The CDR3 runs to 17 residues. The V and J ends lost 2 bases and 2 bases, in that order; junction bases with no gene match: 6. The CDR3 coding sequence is TGTGCCAGCAGTTTACCCCCAGCGGGAGGGCCCTACAATGAGCAGTTCTTC. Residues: CASSLPPAGGPYNEQFF.

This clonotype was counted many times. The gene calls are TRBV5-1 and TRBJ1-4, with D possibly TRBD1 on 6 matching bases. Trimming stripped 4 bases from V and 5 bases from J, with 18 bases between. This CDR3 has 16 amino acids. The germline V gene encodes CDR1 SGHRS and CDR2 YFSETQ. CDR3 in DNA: TGCGCCAGCAGCCCCTCGACCGGACAGTTAAATGAAAAACTGTTTTTT. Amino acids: CASSPSTGQLNEKLFF. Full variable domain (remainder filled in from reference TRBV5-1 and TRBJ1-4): KAGVTQTPRYLIKTRGQQVTLSCSPISGHRSVSWYQQTPGQGLQFLFEYFSETQRNKGNFPGRFSGRQFSNSRSEMNVSTLELGDSALYLCASSPSTGQLNEKLFFGSGTQLSVL.

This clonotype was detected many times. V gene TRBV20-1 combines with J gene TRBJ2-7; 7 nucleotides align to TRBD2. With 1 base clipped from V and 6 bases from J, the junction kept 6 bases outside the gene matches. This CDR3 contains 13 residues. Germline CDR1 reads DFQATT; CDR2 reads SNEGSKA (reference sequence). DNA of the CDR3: TGCAGTGCTAGAGTGGTGGGGGGGACCGAGCAGTACTTC. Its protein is CSARVVGGTEQYF.

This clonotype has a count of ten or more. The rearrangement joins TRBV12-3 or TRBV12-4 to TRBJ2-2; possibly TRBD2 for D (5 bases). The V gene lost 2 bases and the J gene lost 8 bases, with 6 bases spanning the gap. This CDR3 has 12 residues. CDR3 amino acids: CASSLRGGELFF. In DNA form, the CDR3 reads TGTGCCAGCAGTTTACGCGGGGGGGAGCTGTTTTTT.

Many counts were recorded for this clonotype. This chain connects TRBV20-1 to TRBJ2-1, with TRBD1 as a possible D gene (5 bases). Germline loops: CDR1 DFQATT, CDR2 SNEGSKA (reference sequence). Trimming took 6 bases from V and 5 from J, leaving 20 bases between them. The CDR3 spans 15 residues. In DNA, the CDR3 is TGCAGTGCGCCAATTTCAGGGAAGTGGGACAATGAGCAGTTCTTC. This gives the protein CSAPISGKWDNEQFF.

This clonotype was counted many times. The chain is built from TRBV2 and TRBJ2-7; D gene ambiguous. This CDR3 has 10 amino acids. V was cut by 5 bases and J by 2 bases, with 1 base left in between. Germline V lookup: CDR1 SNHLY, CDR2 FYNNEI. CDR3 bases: TGTGCCAGCAGTACCTACGAGCAGTACTTC. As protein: CASSTYEQYF.

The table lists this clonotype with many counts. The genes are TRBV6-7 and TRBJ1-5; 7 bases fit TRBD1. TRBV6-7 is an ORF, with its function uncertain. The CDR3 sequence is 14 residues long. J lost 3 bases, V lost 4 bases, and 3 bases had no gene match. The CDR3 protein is CASSSGQDNQPQHF. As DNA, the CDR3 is TGTGCCAGCAGTTCTGGACAGGACAATCAGCCCCAGCATTTT.

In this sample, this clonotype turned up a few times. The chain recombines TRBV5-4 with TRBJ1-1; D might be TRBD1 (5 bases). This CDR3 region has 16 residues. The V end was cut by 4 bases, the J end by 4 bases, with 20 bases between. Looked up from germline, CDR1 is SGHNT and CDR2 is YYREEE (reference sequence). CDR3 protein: CASSPGTSAPPTEAFF. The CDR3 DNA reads TGTGCCAGCAGCCCCGGGACCTCGGCGCCCCCCACTGAAGCTTTCTTT.

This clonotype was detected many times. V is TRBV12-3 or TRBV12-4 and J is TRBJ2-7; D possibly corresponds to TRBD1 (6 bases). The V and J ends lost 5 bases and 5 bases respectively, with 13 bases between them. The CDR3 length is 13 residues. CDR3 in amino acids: CASSPGHLDEQYF. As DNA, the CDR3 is TGTGCCAGCAGTCCGGGACATCTCGACGAGCAGTACTTC.

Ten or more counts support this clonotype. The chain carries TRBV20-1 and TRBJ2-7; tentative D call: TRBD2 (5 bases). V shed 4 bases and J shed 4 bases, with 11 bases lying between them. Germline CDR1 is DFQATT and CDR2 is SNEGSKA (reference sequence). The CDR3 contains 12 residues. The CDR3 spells CSATQSGYEQYF. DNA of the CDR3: TGCAGTGCTACCCAGTCGGGGTACGAGCAGTACTTC.

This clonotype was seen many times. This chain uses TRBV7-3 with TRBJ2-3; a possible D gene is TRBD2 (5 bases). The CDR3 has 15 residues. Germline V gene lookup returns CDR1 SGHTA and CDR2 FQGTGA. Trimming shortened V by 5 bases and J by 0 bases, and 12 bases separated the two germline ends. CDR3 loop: CASSRFGGSTDTQYF. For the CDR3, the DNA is TGTGCCAGCAGCCGATTTGGCGGGAGCACAGATACGCAGTATTTT.

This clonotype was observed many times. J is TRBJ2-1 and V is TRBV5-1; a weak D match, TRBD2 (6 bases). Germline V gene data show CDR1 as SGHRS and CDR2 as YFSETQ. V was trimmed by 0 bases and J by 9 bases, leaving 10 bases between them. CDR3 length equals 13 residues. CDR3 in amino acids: CASSLGGESEQFF. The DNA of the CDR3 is TGCGCCAGCAGCTTGGGCGGGGAATCTGAGCAGTTCTTC.

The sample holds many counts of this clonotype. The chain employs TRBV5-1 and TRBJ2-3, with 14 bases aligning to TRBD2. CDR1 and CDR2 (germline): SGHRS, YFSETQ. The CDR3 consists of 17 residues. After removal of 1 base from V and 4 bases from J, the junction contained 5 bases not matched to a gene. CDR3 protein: CASSLPGTSGGADTQYF. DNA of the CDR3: TGCGCCAGCAGCTTGCCAGGGACTAGCGGGGGTGCAGATACGCAGTATTTT. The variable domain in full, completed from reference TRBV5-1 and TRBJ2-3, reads KAGVTQTPRYLIKTRGQQVTLSCSPISGHRSVSWYQQTPGQGLQFLFEYFSETQRNKGNFPGRFSGRQFSNSRSEMNVSTLELGDSALYLCASSLPGTSGGADTQYFGPGTRLTVL.